The 16 T cell receptor beta chains presented below share a single source sample, sequenced in a study of human T cells and chemical hapten exposure. TCRdb re-derived calls from the RACE reads in MiXCR, one entry per CDR3 protein. This sample has about 190,000 distinct CDR3 sequences, with under 30% found just once. Time point here: patch test 3, about 24 weeks after DPC sensitization. Treatment of the sample: therapeutic diphenylcyclopropenone sensitization with weekly scalp DPC. Source: whole blood, taken in connection with sensitization to the hapten diphenylcyclopropenone (DPC). These receptors were collected from a woman aged 40 to 50 with alopecia areata. Some clones in this sample may be carry-over from other donors' samples.

This clonotype was detected a few times. The V call is TRBV20-1, the J call TRBJ1-5; no firm D call. The V gene's germline CDR1 is DFQATT and CDR2 SNEGSKA (reference sequence). The CDR3 covers 14 residues. The V gene lost 4 bases and the J gene lost 3 bases, with 13 bases spanning the gap. The CDR3 sequence is CSAMRRENNQPQHF. The CDR3 DNA sequence: TGCAGTGCTATGCGTCGGGAGAACAATCAGCCCCAGCATTTT.

This clonotype was seen a handful of times. In DNA, the CDR3 is TGTGCCAGCAGCTTATCGGACAGGAGTGAAAAACTGTTTTTT. It codes for CASSLSDRSEKLFF. The V and J genes are TRBV7-2 and TRBJ1-4; 7 nucleotides align to TRBD1. The CDR3 runs to 14 residues. V gave up 2 bases and J gave up 7 bases; unmatched junction bases: 4. Germline V gene sequence: CDR1 SGHTA, CDR2 FQGNSA.

This clonotype was found a few times. The chain is built from TRBV12-3 or TRBV12-4 and TRBJ2-5; TRBD2 might be the D (5 bases). This CDR3 comprises 16 residues. The V and J ends lost 3 bases and 0 bases respectively, with 14 bases between them. In DNA form, the CDR3 reads TGTGCCAGCAGTTTCGGTCCGGGGAGCTACCAAGAGACCCAGTACTTC. It codes for CASSFGPGSYQETQYF.

This clonotype was seen a few times. The gene calls are TRBV10-3 and TRBJ1-2; TRBD1 matches 10 bases. The CDR3 is 14 residues long. Germline CDR1 and CDR2: ENHRY and SYGVKD. V was clipped by 4 bases and J by 2 bases; unmatched bases: 1. In DNA form, the CDR3 reads TGTGCCATCAGTGGACAGGGGGCAAACTATGGCTACACCTTC. Its protein is CAISGQGANYGYTF.

V gene TRBV12-3 or TRBV12-4 combines with J gene TRBJ2-2, with no clear D. The CDR3 is made up of 16 amino acids. The V gene lost 6 bases and the J gene lost 7 bases, with 21 bases spanning the gap. The CDR3 here is CASSLGLVKGGGELFF. CDR3 sequence (DNA): TGTGCCAGCAGCCTCGGGCTAGTAAAGGGCGGCGGGGAGCTGTTTTTT.

V and J are TRBV20-1 and TRBJ1-3; TRBD1 matches at 7 bases. CDR1 DFQATT and CDR2 SNEGSKA come from the germline V gene (reference sequence). V gave up 3 bases and J gave up 3 bases; unmatched junction bases: 5. This CDR3 comprises 14 residues. CDR3 nucleotide sequence: TGCAGTGCTAGCCTACAGGGGAGTGGAAACACCATATATTTT. This codes for CSASLQGSGNTIYF.

The chain uses TRBV7-9 and TRBJ2-1; no clear D gene. V dropped 4 bases and J dropped 9 bases, with 16 bases sitting between them. Germline V gene sequence: CDR1 SEHNR, CDR2 FQNEAQ (reference sequence). This CDR3 spans 14 amino acids. In nucleotides, the CDR3 is TGTGCCAGCAGCTCCGGGCAAGGTGTGGGTGAGCAGTTCTTC. It codes for CASSSGQGVGEQFF. Full variable domain (rest looked up from reference TRBV7-9 and TRBJ2-1): DTGVSQNPRHKITKRGQNVTFRCDPISEHNRLYWYRQTLGQGPEFLTYFQNEAQLEKSRLLSDRFSAERPKGSFSTLEIQRTEQGDSAMYLCASSSGQGVGEQFFGPGTRLTVL.

CDR3 nucleotide sequence: TGTGCCAGCAGCTCCTCAAACAGGGAAACGCAGTATTTT. Its translation is CASSSSNRETQYF. This rearrangement joins TRBV7-3 to TRBJ2-3; TRBD1 is a possible D gene (6 bases). Germline lookup yields CDR1 SGHTA and CDR2 FQGTGA. This CDR3 is built from 13 residues. V shed 4 bases and J shed 9 bases, with 14 bases lying between them.

This sequence joins TRBV4-1 and TRBJ1-4; no firm D call. The germline V gene encodes CDR1 MGHRA and CDR2 YSYEKL. The CDR3 is 12 residues long. V lost 3 bases, J lost 10 bases, and 9 bases lay in between. The CDR3 is CASSQLGVKLFF. CDR3 nucleotide sequence: TGCGCCAGCAGCCAGCTTGGGGTAAAACTGTTTTTT.

This clonotype showed up just a few times. This sequence joins TRBV20-1 and TRBJ2-3; tentative D call: TRBD2 (7 bases). Germline V lookup: CDR1 DFQATT, CDR2 SNEGSKA (reference sequence). The CDR3 is made up of 16 amino acids. In nucleotides, the CDR3 is TGCAGCCCCCTCCGGGGGGCGGGAGAGGTCGCAGATACGCAGTATTTT. Protein sequence: CSPLRGAGEVADTQYF.

This clonotype has just a few counts. The CDR3 bases are TGTGCCAGCTCCTCCGGACGGCTGGGCACTGAAGCTTTCTTT. Encoded protein: CASSSGRLGTEAFF. V usage is TRBV6-2 or TRBV6-3 and J usage is TRBJ1-1, with D hard to call. From germline, CDR1 is MNHEY and CDR2 SVGEGT. Trimming pared 8 bases from V and 4 bases from J, leaving 17 bases between. CDR3 length equals 14 residues.

The chain joins TRBV7-2 to TRBJ1-1; maybe TRBD1 (6 bases). The V end was cut by 6 bases, the J end by 6 bases, with 20 bases between. This CDR3 is 15 amino acids long. Germline V gives CDR1 SGHTA, CDR2 FQGNSA. CDR3 nucleotides: TGTGCCAGCAGTTATAGTACAGGGACGTTGGCTGAAGCTTTCTTT. Its translation: CASSYSTGTLAEAFF.

This clonotype came up many times. The gene calls are TRBV5-6 and TRBJ2-3; 8 positions match TRBD2. CDR1 SGHDT and CDR2 YYEEEE come from the germline V gene. The CDR3 length is 14 residues. V dropped 0 bases and J dropped 6; count of bases not matched to a gene: 3. The CDR3 loop is CASSLVSGMDTQYF. The DNA of the CDR3 is TGTGCCAGCAGCTTGGTTAGCGGGATGGATACGCAGTATTTT.

The chain couples TRBV12-3 or TRBV12-4 to TRBJ2-7; D possibly corresponds to TRBD2 (5 bases). CDR3 length: 15 residues. V shed 3 bases and J shed 2 bases, with 14 bases lying between them. CDR3 in DNA: TGTGCCAGCAGTTTCCTCGGTCCCGGGACCTACGAGCAGTACTTC. Amino acids: CASSFLGPGTYEQYF.

In its sample, this clonotype was seen a few times. This sequence joins TRBV20-1 and TRBJ2-7, with 7 bases that match TRBD2. Trimming removed 5 bases from V and 3 bases from J; junction bases left unmatched: 16. This CDR3 spans 16 amino acids. CDR1 DFQATT and CDR2 SNEGSKA come from the germline V gene (reference sequence). The CDR3 protein is CSAGFLLAEGSYEQYF. CDR3 bases: TGCAGTGCTGGCTTCCTCCTAGCGGAGGGTAGCTACGAGCAGTACTTC.

V is TRBV12-3 or TRBV12-4 and J is TRBJ2-3, with TRBD2 as a possible D gene (5 bases). The CDR3 contains 13 residues. Trimming shortened V by 6 bases and J by 1 base, and 8 bases separated the two germline ends. The CDR3 loop reads CASSSRGTDTQYF. As DNA, the CDR3 is TGTGCCAGCAGCTCGAGGGGCACAGATACGCAGTATTTT.